This entry lists 8 T cell receptor beta chains sequenced from one sample in a study of cytomegalovirus exposure and HLA in healthy donors. TCRdb keeps only in-frame clones here, not all; method: immunoSEQ multiplex PCR. The profile shows a few hundred thousand clones, approximately 80% of them singletons. The sample consisted of PBMCs. The receptor source for this set is a woman aged 25 to 45 in good health and CMV-seropositive.

The chain carries TRBV4-1 and TRBJ2-7; the D gene is possibly TRBD2 (6 bases). This CDR3 is built from 15 residues. Germline CDR1 MGHRA, CDR2 YSYEKL. Trimming took off 1 base at V and 0 bases at J, with 10 bases between the two ends. CDR3 loop: CASSQGGGRSYEQYF. The CDR3, as DNA: TGCGCCAGCAGCCAAGGCGGAGGGCGCTCCTACGAGCAGTACTTC.

The chain carries TRBV6-5 and TRBJ1-3; D not resolved. Germline V gene lookup returns CDR1 MNHEY and CDR2 SVGAGI. The CDR3 spans 16 residues. Between the trimmed V and J ends, which lost 0 bases and 2 bases, there was a span of 11 bases. The CDR3 sequence: CASSYSTSGAGNTIYF. The CDR3 nucleotides are TGTGCCAGCAGTTACTCGACGAGCGGAGCTGGAAACACCATATATTTT.

The V gene is TRBV4-2, the J gene TRBJ2-1; D may be TRBD2 (8 bases). The CDR3 is made up of 16 amino acids. CDR1 is LGHNA and CDR2 is YNFKEQ in the germline V gene. V lost 4 bases to trimming and J lost 6 bases, with 19 bases between them. The CDR3 nucleotides are TGTGCCAGCAGCCCAGGGGGTTGGACTAGCCTCAATGAGCAGTTCTTC. This translates into CASSPGGWTSLNEQFF.

This clone was seen a single time. The CDR3 spells CASSYSIVHEQFF. The CDR3 nucleotides are TGTGCCAGCAGTTACTCGATAGTCCATGAGCAGTTCTTC. The chain couples TRBV6-5 to TRBJ2-1; D is ambiguous. The CDR3 totals 13 residues. V shed 0 bases and J shed 8 bases, with 8 bases lying between them. CDR1 and CDR2 (germline): MNHEY, SVGAGI.

The V call is TRBV6-1, the J call TRBJ1-2, with D unclear. V shed 6 bases and J shed 5 bases, with 13 bases lying between them. Germline V gene lookup returns CDR1 MNHNS and CDR2 SASEGT. The CDR3 is made up of 13 amino acids. CDR3 sequence reads: CASSDRVLYGYTF. CDR3 sequence (DNA): TGTGCCAGCAGCGACCGGGTCCTATATGGCTACACCTTC.

The CDR3 sequence: CASSLQGYYEQYF. In DNA form, the CDR3 reads TGCGCCAGCAGCTTACAGGGCTACTACGAGCAGTACTTC. This chain uses TRBV5-1 with TRBJ2-7, with D possibly TRBD1 on 6 matching bases. Germline V lookup: CDR1 SGHRS, CDR2 YFSETQ. V lost 2 bases, J lost 3 bases, and 9 bases lay in between. The CDR3 is 13 amino acids.

With regard to this clone: Other DNA variants within this sample encode the same CDR3. The rearrangement uses TRBV11-3 and TRBJ1-1; no firm D call. CDR1 is SGHNT, CDR2 YENEEA, per germline. This CDR3 region has 14 residues. Trimming shortened V by 1 base and J by 1 base, and 7 bases separated the two germline ends. CDR3 residues: CASSLGGTNTEAFF. CDR3 in DNA: TGTGCCAGCAGCTTAGGTGGAACGAACACTGAAGCTTTCTTT.

The chain recombines TRBV7-5 with TRBJ2-7; the table's D call, TRBD2, was not checked against the DNA. TRBV7-5 is recorded as a pseudogene. The CDR3 contains 8 residues. The CDR3 region has the DNA TGTGCCAGAAGCCCCGAATCGGTC. As protein: CARSPESV.